The 15 T cell receptor beta chains reported below all come from one sample, sequenced in a study of PD-1 and CTLA-4 blockade in melanoma. TCRdb keeps only in-frame clones here, not all; method: immunoSEQ multiplex PCR. The repertoire includes about 29,000 clones, about 89% of them detected once, and around 8.5% sits in the top ten. This sample comprised CD8+ T cells from peripheral blood, obtained before anti-PD-1 treatment. Receptor source: a human donor with melanoma.

V and J are TRBV6-5 and TRBJ2-5; TRBD1 agrees at 12 bases. Germline V lookup: CDR1 MNHEY, CDR2 SVGAGI. The CDR3 is 15 amino acids. Trimming at V came to 6 bases and at J to 5 bases, leaving 7 bases not matched to a gene. CDR3 sequence: CASSPGTGGRETQYF. The CDR3, as DNA: TGTGCCAGCAGCCCCGGGACAGGGGGCCGGGAGACCCAGTACTTC.

The chain joins TRBV12-3 or TRBV12-4 to TRBJ1-1, with 7 nucleotides matching TRBD1. The V and J ends lost 5 bases and 4 bases, in that order; junction bases with no gene match: 4. The length of the CDR3 is 13 residues. The CDR3 region is CASSPTGATEAFF. In DNA form, the CDR3 reads TGTGCCAGCAGTCCCACAGGGGCCACTGAAGCTTTCTTT.

This chain joins TRBV28 and TRBJ1-6, with 9 bases identical to TRBD1. The CDR3 sequence is 12 residues long. Trimming cost V 4 bases and J 15 bases; bases outside gene matches: 4. Germline-derived CDR1 and CDR2 are MDHEN and SYDVKM. CDR3 amino acids: CASSWRDRVLHF. For the CDR3, the DNA is TGTGCCAGCAGTTGGCGGGACAGGGTCCTCCACTTT. Full variable domain (missing parts from reference TRBV28 and TRBJ1-6): DVKVTQSSRYLVKRTGEKVFLECVQDMDHENMFWYRQDPGLGLRLIYFSYDVKMKEKGDIPEGYSVSREKKERFSLILESASTNQTSMYLCASSWRDRVLHFGNGTRLTVT.

This sequence joins TRBV4-2 and TRBJ2-6; TRBD1 matches at 7 bases. Germline V lookup: CDR1 LGHNA, CDR2 YNFKEQ. The trim removed 4 bases at V and 0 bases at J, leaving 9 bases unmatched. This CDR3 comprises 18 residues. CDR3 protein: CASSPPGTADSGANVLTF. CDR3 coding DNA: TGTGCCAGCAGCCCACCCGGGACAGCCGACTCTGGGGCCAACGTCCTGACTTTC.

The CDR3 coding sequence is TGTGCCAGCAGTTTGGGGAAGCCTACCACCGGGGAGCTGTTTTTT. Amino acids: CASSLGKPTTGELFF. The chain recombines TRBV28 with TRBJ2-2, with D unclear. V was clipped by 3 bases and J by 4 bases, with 12 bases between them. Germline CDR1 MDHEN, CDR2 SYDVKM. The CDR3 consists of 15 residues. The variable domain in full, with the rest retrieved from reference TRBV28 and TRBJ2-2, is DVKVTQSSRYLVKRTGEKVFLECVQDMDHENMFWYRQDPGLGLRLIYFSYDVKMKEKGDIPEGYSVSREKKERFSLILESASTNQTSMYLCASSLGKPTTGELFFGEGSRLTVL.

The chain uses TRBV28 and TRBJ2-7, with D unclear. The germline CDR1 and CDR2 sequences are MDHEN and SYDVKM. The CDR3 loop spans 14 amino acids. V was shortened by 6 bases and J by 0 bases, with 12 bases between the two germline ends. CDR3 nucleotides: TGTGCCAGCAGCCCGGCACGGAGCTCCTACGAGCAGTACTTC. Protein sequence: CASSPARSSYEQYF.

The CDR3 is CASSYGGRRYTF. The CDR3 DNA follows: TGTGCCAGCAGTTACGGCGGTCGGCGCTACACCTTC. The J gene is TRBJ1-2, the V gene TRBV6-5, with unresolved D. CDR1 is MNHEY, CDR2 SVGAGI, per germline. The CDR3 extends over 12 amino acids. V was pared by 2 bases and J by 9 bases, with 10 bases between.

The rearrangement uses TRBV9 and TRBJ2-7; D unclear. V was trimmed by 0 bases and J by 7 bases, leaving 11 bases between them. CDR1 and CDR2 from the germline V gene are SGDLS and YYNGEE. The CDR3 extends over 13 amino acids. The chain's CDR3 is CASSVDGPREQYF. Here the CDR3 DNA reads TGTGCCAGCAGCGTAGATGGTCCCCGGGAGCAGTACTTC.

The chain is built from TRBV7-9 and TRBJ2-7; D call uncertain. Germline V gene sequence: CDR1 SEHNR, CDR2 FQNEAQ (reference sequence). The CDR3 consists of 14 residues. Trimming took 2 bases from V and 2 from J, leaving 10 bases between them. DNA of the CDR3: TGTGCCAGCAGCTTACCAGTCAAAACCTACGAGCAGTACTTC. This gives the protein CASSLPVKTYEQYF.

V is TRBV6-5 and J is TRBJ2-7, with D uncertain. The CDR3 is 14 residues long. Between the trimmed V and J ends, which lost 5 bases and 2 bases, there was a span of 13 bases. Germline V gives CDR1 MNHEY, CDR2 SVGAGI. This CDR3 is CASSPPDGPYEQYF. The CDR3 nucleotides read TGTGCCAGCAGTCCCCCGGACGGGCCCTACGAGCAGTACTTC.

The rearrangement links TRBV5-6 to TRBJ2-3; D remains unclear. In germline, CDR1 is SGHDT, CDR2 YYEEEE. The V and J ends lost 5 bases and 2 bases respectively, with 18 bases between them. The CDR3 is 16 residues long. Here the CDR3 reads CASRSVQVDPTDTQYF. CDR3 nucleotides: TGTGCCAGCAGATCCGTTCAGGTGGACCCCACAGATACGCAGTATTTT.

This chain uses TRBV25-1 with TRBJ1-6; D gene unclear. The V gene lost 3 bases and the J gene lost 10 bases, with 13 bases spanning the gap. Per germline, CDR1 MGHDK and CDR2 SYGVNS. CDR3 length: 14 amino acids. The CDR3 reads CASSDYQHRSPLHF. Written as DNA, the CDR3 is TGTGCCAGCAGTGACTATCAACATCGCTCACCCCTCCACTTT.

V gene TRBV19 combines with J gene TRBJ2-1; either TRBD1 or TRBD2 may supply D (5 bases each). The V gene lost 5 bases and the J gene lost 7 bases, with 6 bases spanning the gap. The CDR3 is 11 amino acids. The germline V gene encodes CDR1 LNHDA and CDR2 SQIVND (reference sequence). Written as DNA, the CDR3 is TGTGCCAGTAGTGGGGGTAATGAGCAGTTCTTC. It yields the protein CASSGGNEQFF.

The J gene is TRBJ2-7, the V gene TRBV14, with 8 positions matching TRBD1. The CDR3 length is 18 residues. Germline lookup yields CDR1 SGHDN and CDR2 FVKESK. V lost 4 bases, J lost 1 base, and 15 bases stayed unmatched. CDR3 residues: CASSPVGQGVQKSYEQYF. The CDR3 bases are TGTGCCAGCAGCCCAGTCGGACAGGGCGTTCAAAAATCCTACGAGCAGTACTTC.

The J gene is TRBJ1-1, the V gene TRBV5-5; 7 bases agree with TRBD1. The J segment lost 1 base and the V segment lost 0 bases, leaving 0 bases of the junction unmatched. Germline V lookup: CDR1 SGHKS, CDR2 YYEKEE (reference sequence). The CDR3 runs 14 residues. The CDR3 nucleotides are TGTGCCAGCAGCTTGGAGGGGGCGAACACTGAAGCTTTCTTT. Its protein product is CASSLEGANTEAFF.